The 27 T cell receptor beta chains below all came from one sample that was sequenced in a study of T cells after yellow fever vaccination. TCRdb recomputed calls from the 5' RACE reads with MiXCR, one row per CDR3 protein. The repertoire holds around 100,000 distinct CDR3 sequences, with around 8.6% as singletons. The sequencing here drew on CD8+ T cells sorted from PBMCs, taken 45 days after the yellow fever booster vaccination. All receptors derive from a man aged 25 to 40 who received the YFV17D yellow fever vaccine.

This clonotype was seen ten or more times. The CDR3 spells CASSYSLSGSSYEQYF. CDR3 sequence (DNA): TGTGCCAGCAGTTACTCCCTTAGCGGGAGCTCCTACGAGCAGTACTTC. V and J are TRBV6-2 or TRBV6-3 and TRBJ2-7; TRBD2 matches at 9 bases. Per the germline V gene, CDR1 is MNHEY and CDR2 is SVGEGT. The CDR3 length is 16 residues. V trimming: 0 bases; J trimming: 0 bases; junction bases outside the gene matches: 3.

J is TRBJ2-7 and V is TRBV7-2; D unclear. Germline CDR1 reads SGHTA; CDR2 reads FQGNSA. The CDR3 runs 13 residues. V was cut by 2 bases and J by 3 bases, with 8 bases left in between. This chain's CDR3 is CASSLWVGYEQYF. The CDR3 DNA reads as TGTGCCAGCAGCTTATGGGTCGGCTACGAGCAGTACTTC.

This clonotype was seen ten or more times. The CDR3 is CASSQDLTSGFNTGELFF. CDR3 coding DNA: TGCGCCAGCAGCCAAGATTTGACTAGCGGCTTTAACACCGGGGAGCTGTTTTTT. The chain joins TRBV4-3 to TRBJ2-2; TRBD2 matches at 9 bases. The CDR3 sequence is 18 residues long. The V and J ends lost 0 bases and 2 bases, in that order; junction bases with no gene match: 7. Germline CDR1 is LGHNA and CDR2 is YSLEER.

This clonotype has at least ten counts. The chain is built from TRBV7-8 and TRBJ2-3; 7 bases fit TRBD2. V gave up 6 bases and J gave up 3 bases; unmatched junction bases: 12. The germline V gene has CDR1 SGHVS and CDR2 FQNEAQ. The CDR3 runs 16 residues. CDR3 sequence (DNA): TGTGCCAGCAGGCGAGGTCGCGGGAGCTTGACAGATACGCAGTATTTT. Translating it yields CASRRGRGSLTDTQYF.

V usage is TRBV4-1 and J usage is TRBJ2-7, with 11 bases identical to TRBD1. The CDR3 is made up of 16 amino acids. Looked up from germline, CDR1 is MGHRA and CDR2 is YSYEKL. With 4 bases clipped from V and 3 bases from J, the junction kept 8 bases outside the gene matches. CDR3 sequence: CASSRTGGVERYEQYF. CDR3 DNA sequence: TGCGCCAGCAGCCGGACAGGGGGCGTCGAGCGCTACGAGCAGTACTTC.

The chain links TRBV4-1 to TRBJ2-7, with D possibly TRBD2 on 6 matching bases. Germline V CDR1 and CDR2: MGHRA, YSYEKL. This CDR3 is 13 amino acids long. V was clipped by 1 base and J by 6 bases, with 10 bases between them. The CDR3, as DNA: TGCGCCAGCAGCCAAGGGGTCGGGGGCGAGCAGTACTTC. Translating gives CASSQGVGGEQYF.

This chain uses TRBV7-9 with TRBJ2-7, with D unresolved. The CDR3 has 13 residues. Germline CDR1 is SEHNR and CDR2 is FQNEAQ (reference sequence). The V end lost 0 bases, the J end lost 2 bases, and 5 bases lay between the germline ends. DNA for the CDR3: TGTGCCAGCAGCTTAGCTAGGGCCTACGAGCAGTACTTC. It specifies CASSLARAYEQYF.

This clonotype appeared many times. This chain connects TRBV5-1 to TRBJ2-7; D is uncertain. Trimming cost V 0 bases and J 0 bases, with 7 bases left between them. The germline V gene has CDR1 SGHRS and CDR2 YFSETQ. CDR3 length: 14 amino acids. The CDR3 nucleotides are TGCGCCAGCAGCTTGGCCCCCACCTCCTACGAGCAGTACTTC. It encodes CASSLAPTSYEQYF.

This clonotype was observed at least ten times. V gene TRBV7-9 combines with J gene TRBJ2-5, with D hard to call. V was pared by 5 bases and J by 5 bases, with 15 bases between. The CDR3 runs to 14 residues. The germline CDR1 and CDR2 sequences are SEHNR and FQNEAQ (reference sequence). CDR3 in amino acids: CASSHVLRLETQYF. The DNA for the CDR3 is TGTGCCAGCAGCCACGTCTTGCGTCTTGAGACCCAGTACTTC.

In its sample, this clonotype was seen many times. The chain recombines TRBV12-3 or TRBV12-4 with TRBJ1-2; D call uncertain. V shed 0 bases and J shed 1 base, with 9 bases lying between them. The CDR3 has 15 residues. The CDR3 DNA follows: TGTGCCAGCAGTTTAGCGCAAGGGTATAACTATGGCTACACCTTC. Amino acid sequence: CASSLAQGYNYGYTF.

This clonotype was counted many times. V and J are TRBV27 and TRBJ2-1; D is possibly TRBD2 (5 bases). This CDR3 has 15 amino acids. V gave up 6 bases and J gave up 0 bases, with 12 bases separating them. CDR1 and CDR2 from the germline V gene are MNHEY and SMNVEV (reference sequence). The CDR3 spells CASRLEPGSYNEQFF. The CDR3 nucleotides read TGTGCCAGCAGACTAGAACCTGGCTCCTACAATGAGCAGTTCTTC.

There are many counts of this clonotype. The CDR3 coding sequence is TGCGCCAGCAGCCAAGAAGGGACATCCGCGACTAGCGTACCCGGGGAGCTGTTTTTT. Protein product: CASSQEGTSATSVPGELFF. The chain carries TRBV4-1 and TRBJ2-2; 8 bases fit TRBD2. V lost 0 bases and J lost 6; bases outside the gene matches: 15. CDR3 length: 19 residues. Looked up from germline, CDR1 is MGHRA and CDR2 is YSYEKL.

At least ten counts were recorded for this clonotype. This sequence joins TRBV30 and TRBJ2-2; no clear D gene. With 2 bases removed from V and 1 base from J, the gap between germline ends came to 5 bases. Germline V gene data show CDR1 as GTSNPN and CDR2 as SVGIG (reference sequence). This CDR3 spans 13 amino acids. CDR3 protein: CAWSLENTGELFF. CDR3 nucleotides: TGTGCCTGGAGTCTCGAGAACACCGGGGAGCTGTTTTTT.

This clonotype was observed at least ten times. As DNA, the CDR3 is TGCGCCAGCAGCTTCCTCCCGGGAGGGCCGGTCAATGAGCAGTTCTTC. Protein sequence: CASSFLPGGPVNEQFF. The chain uses TRBV5-1 and TRBJ2-1; 8 bases are shared with TRBD2. V gave up 2 bases and J gave up 6 bases; unmatched junction bases: 10. The CDR3 sequence is 16 residues long. The germline V gene encodes CDR1 SGHRS and CDR2 YFSETQ. Looking up the rest from reference TRBV5-1 and TRBJ2-1 gives the full variable domain: KAGVTQTPRYLIKTRGQQVTLSCSPISGHRSVSWYQQTPGQGLQFLFEYFSETQRNKGNFPGRFSGRQFSNSRSEMNVSTLELGDSALYLCASSFLPGGPVNEQFFGPGTRLTVL.

This clonotype was seen a few times. J is TRBJ1-4 and V is TRBV14; D perhaps matches TRBD1 (5 bases). CDR1 and CDR2 from the germline V gene are SGHDN and FVKESK. CDR3 length: 16 amino acids. Deletions cut 2 bases from V and 8 bases from J, with 18 bases between. The CDR3 region is CASSQSGPWMREKLFF. The CDR3 DNA is TGTGCCAGCAGCCAATCGGGACCGTGGATGAGGGAAAAACTGTTTTTT.

This clonotype was seen ten or more times. The chain has TRBV12-3 or TRBV12-4 and TRBJ2-7; 11 positions match TRBD2. V lost 5 bases to trimming and J lost 2 bases; unmatched junction nucleotides: 5. This CDR3 is 15 amino acids long. The CDR3 region is CASSIGTSGTYEQYF. CDR3 DNA: TGTGCCAGCAGTATCGGGACTAGCGGTACCTACGAGCAGTACTTC.

This clonotype was recorded many times. This sequence joins TRBV25-1 and TRBJ1-4; D is unclear. The CDR3 length is 12 residues. Germline lookup yields CDR1 MGHDK and CDR2 SYGVNS. V gave up 2 bases and J gave up 7 bases, with 5 bases separating them. This CDR3 is CASSEGSEKLFF. The CDR3 bases are TGTGCCAGCAGTGAAGGTAGTGAAAAACTGTTTTTT.

In this sample, this clonotype turned up many times. This rearrangement joins TRBV10-3 to TRBJ2-1; D uncertain. Looked up from germline, CDR1 is ENHRY and CDR2 is SYGVKD. This CDR3 comprises 14 residues. V lost 8 bases, J lost 6 bases, and 17 bases lay in between. CDR3 in DNA: TGTGCCATCGAACTCAGTCCCGCCACCAATGAGCAGTTCTTC. Translating gives CAIELSPATNEQFF.

There are a few counts of this clonotype. V and J are TRBV20-1 and TRBJ2-2, with 11 bases fitting TRBD2. Germline CDR1 is DFQATT and CDR2 is SNEGSKA (reference sequence). V shed 0 bases and J 4 bases; nucleotides not matched to a gene: 10. The CDR3 length is 18 residues. CDR3 protein: CSARDSRPGLAVTGELFF. CDR3 DNA sequence: TGCAGTGCTAGAGATAGCCGGCCGGGACTAGCGGTCACCGGGGAGCTGTTTTTT.

Many counts were recorded for this clonotype. The chain joins TRBV7-9 to TRBJ2-5; D not certain. Looked up from germline, CDR1 is SEHNR and CDR2 is FQNEAQ (reference sequence). CDR3 length: 13 amino acids. V was cut by 3 bases and J by 5 bases, with 10 bases left in between. The CDR3 DNA follows: TGTGCCAGCAGCTTCGCCCTCCAGGAGACCCAGTACTTC. Its translation: CASSFALQETQYF.

This clonotype was recorded a few times. The V gene is TRBV15, the J gene TRBJ2-7, with unresolved D. The V end lost 0 bases, the J end lost 6 bases, and 12 bases lay between the germline ends. The germline CDR1 and CDR2 sequences are LNHNV and YYDKDF (reference sequence). CDR3 length: 14 residues. This CDR3 reads CATSRDLPRLEQYF. The CDR3, as DNA: TGTGCCACCAGCAGAGATCTCCCACGACTCGAGCAGTACTTC.

Ten or more counts support this clonotype. The V and J genes are TRBV24-1 and TRBJ1-1; TRBD1 matches at 7 bases. This CDR3 has 11 amino acids. The germline V gene encodes CDR1 KGHDR and CDR2 SFDVKD. J gave up 10 bases and V 7 bases, and 5 bases lay outside the gene matches. The DNA for the CDR3 is TGTGCCACCAGATCGACAGGGAGAGCTTTCTTT. It specifies CATRSTGRAFF.

In its sample, this clonotype was seen a few times. The chain has TRBV30 and TRBJ2-1, with a possible D match to TRBD2 (5 bases). This CDR3 has 11 residues. Trimming took 3 bases from V and 7 from J, leaving 7 bases between them. Germline-derived CDR1 and CDR2 are GTSNPN and SVGIG (reference sequence). CDR3 DNA sequence: TGTGCCTGGAGGCTAGCAAATGAGCAGTTCTTC. It codes for CAWRLANEQFF.

In its sample, this clonotype was seen many times. J is TRBJ2-6 and V is TRBV9, with unresolved D. CDR3 length: 17 residues. Trimming removed 0 bases at V and 1 base at J, with 11 bases between. The germline V gene has CDR1 SGDLS and CDR2 YYNGEE. In DNA form, the CDR3 reads TGTGCCAGCAGCGTAGTGCACAGCCAGTCTGGGGCCAACGTCCTGACTTTC. Its protein product is CASSVVHSQSGANVLTF.

This clonotype appeared many times. The genes are TRBV19 and TRBJ2-1; 14 bases fit TRBD2. The CDR3 length is 15 residues. Germline lookup yields CDR1 LNHDA and CDR2 SQIVND (reference sequence). Trimming at V came to 7 bases and at J to 7 bases, leaving 6 bases not matched to a gene. The CDR3 is CASTRLAGGRNEQFF. The CDR3 coding sequence is TGTGCCAGTACCAGACTAGCGGGAGGGCGTAATGAGCAGTTCTTC.

In this sample, this clonotype turned up many times. The chain couples TRBV12-3 or TRBV12-4 to TRBJ1-2, with 9 bases aligning to TRBD1. This CDR3 has 13 residues. V was clipped by 5 bases and J by 8 bases; unmatched bases: 6. CDR3 protein: CASSPAGTGGYTF. CDR3 DNA: TGTGCCAGCAGTCCTGCCGGGACAGGGGGCTACACCTTC.

With respect to this clonotype: It may be a read error: a sequence one base away is much more abundant. The gene calls are TRBV29-1 and TRBJ2-7, with 8 nucleotides matching TRBD2. Germline V CDR1 and CDR2: SQVTM, ANQGSEA. The CDR3 has 14 amino acids. The CDR3 nucleotides are TGCAGCGTTGAAGACGGGACTAGAGGATTCGAGCAGCACTTC. It codes for CSVEDGTRGFEQHF.